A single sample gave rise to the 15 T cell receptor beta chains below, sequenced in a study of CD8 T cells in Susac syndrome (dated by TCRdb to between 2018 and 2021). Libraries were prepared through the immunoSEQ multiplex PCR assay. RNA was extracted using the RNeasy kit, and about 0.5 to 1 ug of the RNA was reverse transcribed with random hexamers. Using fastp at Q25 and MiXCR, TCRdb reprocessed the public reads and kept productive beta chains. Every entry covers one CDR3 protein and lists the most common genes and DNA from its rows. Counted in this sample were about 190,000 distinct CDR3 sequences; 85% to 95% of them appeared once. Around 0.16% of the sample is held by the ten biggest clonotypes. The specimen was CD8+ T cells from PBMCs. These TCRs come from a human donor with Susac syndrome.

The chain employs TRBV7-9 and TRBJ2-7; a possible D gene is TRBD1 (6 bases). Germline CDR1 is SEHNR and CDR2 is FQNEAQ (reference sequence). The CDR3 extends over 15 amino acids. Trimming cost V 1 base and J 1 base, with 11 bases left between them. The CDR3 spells CASSLGTDISYEQYF. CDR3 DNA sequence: TGTGCCAGCAGCTTAGGGACAGACATTTCCTACGAGCAGTACTTC.

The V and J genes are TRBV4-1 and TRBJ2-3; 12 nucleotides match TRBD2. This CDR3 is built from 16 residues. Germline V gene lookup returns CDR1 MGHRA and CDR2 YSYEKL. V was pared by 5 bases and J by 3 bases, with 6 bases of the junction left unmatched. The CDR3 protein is CASSTLAGGLTDTQYF. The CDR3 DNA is TGCGCCAGCAGCACCCTAGCGGGGGGGCTGACAGATACGCAGTATTTT.

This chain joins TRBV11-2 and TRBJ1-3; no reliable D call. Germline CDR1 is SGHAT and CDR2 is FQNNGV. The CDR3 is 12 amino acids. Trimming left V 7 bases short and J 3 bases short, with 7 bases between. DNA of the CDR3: TGTGCCAGCAAATTAGTTGGAAACACCATATATTTT. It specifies CASKLVGNTIYF.

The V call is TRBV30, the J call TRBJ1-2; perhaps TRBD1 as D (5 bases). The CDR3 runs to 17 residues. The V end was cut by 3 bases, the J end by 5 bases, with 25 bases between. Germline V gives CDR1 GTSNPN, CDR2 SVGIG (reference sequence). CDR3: CAWSGRDATTTTYGYTF. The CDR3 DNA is TGTGCCTGGAGCGGCCGGGACGCAACAACCACTACGTATGGCTACACCTTC. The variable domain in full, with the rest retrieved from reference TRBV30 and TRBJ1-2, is SQTIHQWPATLVQPVGSPLSLECTVEGTSNPNLYWYRQAAGRGLQLLFYSVGIGQISSEVPQNLSASRPQDRQFILSSKKLLLSDSGFYLCAWSGRDATTTTYGYTFGSGTRLTVV.

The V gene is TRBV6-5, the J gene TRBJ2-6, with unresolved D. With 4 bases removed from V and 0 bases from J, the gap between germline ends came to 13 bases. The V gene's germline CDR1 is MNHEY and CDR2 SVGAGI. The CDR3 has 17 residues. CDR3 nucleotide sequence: TGTGCCAGCAGTTTCCAGGACGGAGACTCTGGGGCCAACGTCCTGACTTTC. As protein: CASSFQDGDSGANVLTF.

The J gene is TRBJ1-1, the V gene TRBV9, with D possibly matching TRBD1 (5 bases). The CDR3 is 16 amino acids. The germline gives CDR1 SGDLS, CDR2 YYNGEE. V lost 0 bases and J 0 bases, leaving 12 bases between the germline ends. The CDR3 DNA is TGTGCCAGCAGCGTAGTAGATGAGGGGATGAACACTGAAGCTTTCTTT. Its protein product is CASSVVDEGMNTEAFF.

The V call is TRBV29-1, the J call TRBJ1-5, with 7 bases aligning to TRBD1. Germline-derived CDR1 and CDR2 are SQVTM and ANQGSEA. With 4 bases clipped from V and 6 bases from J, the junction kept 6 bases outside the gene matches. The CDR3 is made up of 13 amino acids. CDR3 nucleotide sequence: TGCAGCGTTGGACAGGGTGCAAGTCAGCCCCAGCATTTT. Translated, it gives CSVGQGASQPQHF. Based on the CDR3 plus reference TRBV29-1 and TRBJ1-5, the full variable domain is SAVISQKPSRDICQRGTSLTIQCQVDSQVTMMFWYRQQPGQSLTLIATANQGSEATYESGFVIDKFPISRPNLTFSTLTVSNMSPEDSSIYLCSVGQGASQPQHFGDGTRLSIL.

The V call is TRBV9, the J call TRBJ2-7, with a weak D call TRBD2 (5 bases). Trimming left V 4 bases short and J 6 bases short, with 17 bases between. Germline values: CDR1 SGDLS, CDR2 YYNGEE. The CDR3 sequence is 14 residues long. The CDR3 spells CASSPQTGYGEQYF. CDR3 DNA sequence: TGTGCCAGCAGCCCGCAGACGGGGTACGGCGAGCAGTACTTC.

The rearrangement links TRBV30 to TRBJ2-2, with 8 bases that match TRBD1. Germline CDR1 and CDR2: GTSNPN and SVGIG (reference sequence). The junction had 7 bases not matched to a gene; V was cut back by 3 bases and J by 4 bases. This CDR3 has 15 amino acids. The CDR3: CAWSDDRGFTGELFF. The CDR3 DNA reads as TGTGCCTGGAGCGACGACAGGGGATTCACCGGGGAGCTGTTTTTT.

CDR3 sequence (DNA): TGTGCCAGCAGTGATAAGGGAGCTGGGCCTGAAGCTTTCTTT. Its translation is CASSDKGAGPEAFF. The chain has TRBV2 and TRBJ1-1, with D uncertain. CDR3 length: 14 residues. Germline V lookup: CDR1 SNHLY, CDR2 FYNNEI. V was pared by 3 bases and J by 6 bases, with 14 bases between.

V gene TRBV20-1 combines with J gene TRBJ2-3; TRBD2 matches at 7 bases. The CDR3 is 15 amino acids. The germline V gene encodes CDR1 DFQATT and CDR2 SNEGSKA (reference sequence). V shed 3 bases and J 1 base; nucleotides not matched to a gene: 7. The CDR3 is CSARLGGGGTDTQYF. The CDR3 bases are TGCAGTGCTAGGTTGGGGGGAGGGGGCACAGATACGCAGTATTTT.

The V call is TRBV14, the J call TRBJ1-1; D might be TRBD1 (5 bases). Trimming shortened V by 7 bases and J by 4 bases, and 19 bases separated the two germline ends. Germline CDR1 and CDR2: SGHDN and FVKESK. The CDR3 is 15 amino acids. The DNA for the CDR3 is TGTGCCAGCACCCGATATGGCGAGGGGAGCACTGAAGCTTTCTTT. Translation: CASTRYGEGSTEAFF.

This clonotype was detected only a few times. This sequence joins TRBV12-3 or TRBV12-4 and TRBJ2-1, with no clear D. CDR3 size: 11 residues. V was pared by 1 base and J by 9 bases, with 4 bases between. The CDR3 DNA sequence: TGTGCCAGCAGTTTAGGGGTTGAGCAGTTCTTC. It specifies CASSLGVEQFF.

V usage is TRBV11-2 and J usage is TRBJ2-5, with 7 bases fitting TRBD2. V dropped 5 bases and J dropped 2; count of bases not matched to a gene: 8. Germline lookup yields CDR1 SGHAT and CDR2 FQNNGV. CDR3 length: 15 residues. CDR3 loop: CASSGEGRAQETQYF. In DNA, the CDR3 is TGTGCCAGCAGCGGGGAGGGACGGGCGCAAGAGACCCAGTACTTC.

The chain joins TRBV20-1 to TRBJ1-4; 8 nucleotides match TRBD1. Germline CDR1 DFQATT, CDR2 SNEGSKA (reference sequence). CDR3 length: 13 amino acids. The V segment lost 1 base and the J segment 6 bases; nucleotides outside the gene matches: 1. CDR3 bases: TGCAGTGCTAGAGGGACAGGGTATGAAAAACTGTTTTTT. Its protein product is CSARGTGYEKLFF.